A few counts support the clone carrying this TCR beta chain. The antigen remains unidentified. The record originates from a study of T cells in Graves' hyperthyroidism and ophthalmopathy. Study-level points and caveats: Blood samples included most of the expanded thyroid clonotypes exceeding 0.001. The model forecast ophthalmopathy, anticipating it by a median 6.5 months before onset.

Germline V lookup: CDR1 LNHNV, CDR2 YYDKDF (reference sequence). The CDR3 runs to 17 residues. V was trimmed by 0 bases and J by 4 bases, leaving 18 bases between them. Clinical symptoms, serum thyroxine and TRAb, thyroid ultrasound and orbital computed tomography together formed the diagnostic basis. The TCR beta CDR3 regions underwent amplification using RNA transcripts as the source. When the TCR CDR3 underwent first-round RT-PCR, the HTBI primer set was used. TCRdb reprocessed the multiplex PCR reads via MiXCR and lists one record per CDR3 protein. The top ten hold about 11% of the sample, which has about 520,000 distinct CDR3 sequences, roughly a quarter seen once.

This chain uses TRBV15 with TRBJ1-2, with a possible D match to TRBD1 (5 bases). What was sequenced was blood. This clonotype was obtained from a woman in her twenties or thirties with Graves' ophthalmopathy. The CDR3 spells CATSRDYGGGGSYGYTF. CDR3 DNA sequence: TGTGCCACCAGCAGAGATTACGGGGGTGGCGGGAGCTATGGCTACACCTTC.